This passage covers 29 T cell receptor beta chains from one sample sequenced in a study of CD8+ T cells in alopecia areata. Extraction and reverse transcription of RNA yielded cDNA as the sequencing template. Measured with immunoSEQ multiplex PCR; TCRdb has only the in-frame clones, and not every one. The sample records roughly 120,000 clones, less than 80% being singletons. Specimen: CD4+ T cells sorted from blood. The receptors originated from a human donor in good health.

This chain joins TRBV29-1 and TRBJ2-3; 10 nucleotides agree with TRBD2. The CDR3 is 14 amino acids. V was pared by 7 bases and J by 6 bases, with 10 bases of the junction left unmatched. The V gene's germline CDR1 is SQVTM and CDR2 ANQGSEA. CDR3 loop: CSALLAGQGDTQYF. CDR3 bases: TGCAGCGCCCTACTAGCGGGGCAAGGGGATACGCAGTATTTT.

V gene TRBV9 combines with J gene TRBJ1-2; 8 bases line up with TRBD1. Germline assignment: CDR1 SGDLS and CDR2 YYNGEE. V shed 0 bases and J 2 bases; nucleotides not matched to a gene: 3. The CDR3 covers 15 residues. The CDR3 bases are TGTGCCAGCAGCGTAGCAGGACAGGGAAACTATGGCTACACCTTC. It encodes CASSVAGQGNYGYTF.

In this sample, this clone turned up a few times. V usage is TRBV4-2 and J usage is TRBJ2-6, with no clear D. V was cut by 6 bases and J by 0 bases, with 15 bases left in between. Germline values: CDR1 LGHNA, CDR2 YNFKEQ. This CDR3 comprises 17 residues. The CDR3 coding sequence is TGTGCCAGCAGGTCGCTCTTGGCGCGCTCTGGGGCCAACGTCCTGACTTTC. Residues: CASRSLLARSGANVLTF.

This chain links TRBV29-1 with TRBJ2-2; 7 bases are a match to TRBD1. CDR1 is SQVTM and CDR2 is ANQGSEA in the germline V gene. Unmatched junction bases numbered 12, after V lost 7 bases and J lost 4 bases. CDR3 size: 15 residues. The CDR3 loop is CSAPTEGGSTGELFF. The CDR3 region has the DNA TGCAGCGCACCCACGGAAGGGGGCTCCACCGGGGAGCTGTTTTTT.

This clone appeared once. CDR3: CASSADTEAFF. In DNA, the CDR3 is TGTGCCAGCAGCGCAGACACTGAAGCTTTCTTT. The V and J genes are TRBV9 and TRBJ1-1, with D unresolved. There are 11 residues in the CDR3. CDR1 SGDLS and CDR2 YYNGEE come from the germline V gene. Trimming pared 3 bases from V and 3 bases from J, leaving 3 bases between.

The table lists this clone with a few counts. The gene calls are TRBV6-6 and TRBJ1-1; 7 nucleotides match TRBD1. The germline V gene encodes CDR1 MNHNY and CDR2 SVGAGI (reference sequence). With V trimmed by 9 bases and J by 7 bases, 5 bases remained unmatched. The CDR3 runs 11 residues. The CDR3 region is CASRQGDEAFF. CDR3 DNA sequence: TGTGCCAGTAGACAGGGAGATGAAGCTTTCTTT.

This chain's CDR3 is CASSLQYQETQYF. The CDR3, as DNA: TGTGCCAGCAGCTTGCAGTACCAAGAGACCCAGTACTTC. The chain employs TRBV5-4 and TRBJ2-5; D remains ambiguous. Trimming stripped 1 base from V and 0 bases from J, with 4 bases between. The CDR3 consists of 13 residues. Germline values: CDR1 SGHNT, CDR2 YYREEE (reference sequence). Complete variable domain (other parts from reference TRBV5-4 and TRBJ2-5): ETGVTQSPTHLIKTRGQQVTLRCSSQSGHNTVSWYQQALGQGPQFIFQYYREEENGRGNFPPRFSGLQFPNYSSELNVNALELDDSALYLCASSLQYQETQYFGPGTRLLVL.

The chain uses TRBV6-5 and TRBJ1-1; 7 bases fit TRBD1. The V gene's germline CDR1 is MNHEY and CDR2 SVGAGI. The CDR3 runs 11 residues. Germline trimming cut 10 bases from V and 7 bases from J; bases unmatched to any gene: 6. In DNA, the CDR3 is TGTGCCATCACAGGGGCCAATGAAGCTTTCTTT. It yields the protein CAITGANEAFF.

In regard to this clone: Germline is not matched at one junction end, which may reflect a read error. The genes are TRBV5-1 and TRBJ1-1; D remains ambiguous. The CDR3 has 14 residues. Germline V gives CDR1 SGHRS, CDR2 YFSETQ. The CDR3 protein is CASSLLQRNTEAFF. Here the CDR3 DNA reads TGTGCCAGCAGCTTGCTCCAGCGGAACACTGAAGCTTTCTTT.

The CDR3 nucleotides read TGCGCCAGCAGCTCCGGGGATAGCTGGGAGACCCAGTACTTC. It is translated as CASSSGDSWETQYF. The chain is built from TRBV5-1 and TRBJ2-5; possibly TRBD2 for D (5 bases). This CDR3 is 14 amino acids long. The V gene's germline CDR1 is SGHRS and CDR2 YFSETQ. Trimming took 3 bases from V and 5 from J, leaving 14 bases between them.

The genes are TRBV30 and TRBJ2-1; 7 bases line up with TRBD2. V shed 2 bases and J 4 bases; nucleotides not matched to a gene: 5. CDR1 is GTSNPN and CDR2 is SVGIG in the germline V gene (reference sequence). The CDR3 is 14 residues long. As DNA, the CDR3 is TGTGCCTGGAGTAGACTAGCTGATTACAATGAGCAGTTCTTC. This encodes CAWSRLADYNEQFF.

This chain connects TRBV2 to TRBJ1-2; 7 bases fit TRBD1. Germline V gene data show CDR1 as SNHLY and CDR2 as FYNNEI. V lost 4 bases, J lost 7 bases, and 15 bases stayed unmatched. The length of the CDR3 is 16 residues. The chain's CDR3 is CASSVLTGARQSGYTF. The CDR3 nucleotides read TGTGCCAGCAGTGTCTTAACAGGGGCGCGGCAGAGTGGCTACACCTTC.

The rearrangement links TRBV6-5 to TRBJ1-4; D is possibly TRBD1 (6 bases). With 6 bases removed from V and 12 bases from J, the gap between germline ends came to 17 bases. Looked up from germline, CDR1 is MNHEY and CDR2 is SVGAGI. This CDR3 is 13 amino acids long. As DNA, the CDR3 is TGTGCCAGCAGATCCTTACAGGGTAGGGAACTGTTTTTT. Protein sequence: CASRSLQGRELFF.

There are a few counts of this clone. This chain joins TRBV18 and TRBJ2-3; D is ambiguous. Between the trimmed V and J ends, which lost 3 bases and 2 bases, there was a span of 0 bases. Germline CDR1 is KGHSH and CDR2 is LQKENI. The CDR3 covers 11 residues. CDR3 bases: TGTGCCAGCTCACCCACAGATACGCAGTATTTT. Encoded protein: CASSPTDTQYF. Full variable domain (rest looked up from reference TRBV18 and TRBJ2-3): NAGVMQNPRHLVRRRGQEARLRCSPMKGHSHVYWYRQLPEEGLKFMVYLQKENIIDESGMPKERFSAEFPKEGPSILRIQQVVRGDSAAYFCASSPTDTQYFGPGTRLTVL.

The CDR3 DNA is TGTGCCAGCAGTGAGGGTAGCGGGGGGGCCTATGAGCAGTTCTTC. This encodes CASSEGSGGAYEQFF. V and J are TRBV2 and TRBJ2-1, with TRBD2 matching over 11 bases. V gave up 3 bases and J gave up 8 bases; unmatched junction bases: 6. Germline V gives CDR1 SNHLY, CDR2 FYNNEI. The CDR3 has 15 amino acids.

The CDR3 loop reads CASSLSRGEDGYTF. The DNA for the CDR3 is TGCGCCAGCAGCTTGTCCCGGGGAGAGGATGGCTACACCTTC. The V gene is TRBV5-1, the J gene TRBJ1-2, with D uncertain. Trimming removed 1 base from V and 6 bases from J, with 13 bases in between. CDR1 and CDR2 from the germline V gene are SGHRS and YFSETQ. The CDR3 is 14 residues long.

The gene calls are TRBV9 and TRBJ1-2; D remains ambiguous. CDR3 length: 14 amino acids. The ends were cut back, 4 bases at V and 5 bases at J, with 15 bases in the middle. Germline assignment: CDR1 SGDLS and CDR2 YYNGEE. The DNA for the CDR3 is TGTGCCAGCAGCCCCGGAAGAGGTTTTTATGGCTACACCTTC. Translation: CASSPGRGFYGYTF.

This clone occurred a few times. The chain is built from TRBV5-1 and TRBJ1-2, with 7 bases fitting TRBD1. V was pared by 4 bases and J by 7 bases, with 10 bases of the junction left unmatched. CDR1 is SGHRS, CDR2 YFSETQ, per germline. The CDR3 covers 14 residues. This CDR3 reads CASSIQGGEGGYTF. In nucleotides, the CDR3 is TGCGCCAGCAGCATCCAAGGGGGCGAGGGTGGCTACACCTTC.

The chain has TRBV30 and TRBJ1-6; D is unresolved. The CDR3 extends over 8 amino acids. Germline CDR1 and CDR2: GTSNPN and SVGIG (reference sequence). Trimming removed 2 bases at V and 16 bases at J, with 3 bases between. The CDR3 DNA reads as TGTGCCTGGAGTTTTCTCCACTTT. Translated, it gives CAWSFLHF.

J is TRBJ1-2 and V is TRBV30; a weak D match, TRBD1 (5 bases). Per the germline V gene, CDR1 is GTSNPN and CDR2 is SVGIG (reference sequence). The V gene lost 3 bases and the J gene lost 3 bases, with 14 bases spanning the gap. The CDR3 totals 14 residues. The DNA of the CDR3 is TGTGCCTGGAGCCGGGACCGCGGGGACTATGGCTACACCTTC. Protein sequence: CAWSRDRGDYGYTF.

The rearrangement uses TRBV2 and TRBJ2-3; 11 nucleotides align to TRBD2. J was trimmed by 2 bases and V by 6 bases; bases with no gene match: 7. CDR3 length: 16 amino acids. Germline V gives CDR1 SNHLY, CDR2 FYNNEI. The CDR3 loop is CASSDGTSGITDTQYF. The CDR3 DNA sequence: TGTGCCAGCAGCGATGGGACTAGCGGAATCACAGATACGCAGTATTTT.

This clone occurred a few times. The V and J genes are TRBV4-1 and TRBJ2-5, with D possibly TRBD2 on 6 matching bases. CDR1 MGHRA and CDR2 YSYEKL come from the germline V gene. The length of the CDR3 is 15 residues. Trimming shortened V by 0 bases and J by 5 bases, and 13 bases separated the two germline ends. The DNA for the CDR3 is TGCGCCAGCAGCCAAGAGGGCCGCGGGGTCGAGACCCAGTACTTC. Its translation: CASSQEGRGVETQYF.

CDR3 bases: TGCGCCAGCAGCTTGTTTGGGAACACTGAAGCTTTCTTT. Translation gives CASSLFGNTEAFF. J is TRBJ1-1 and V is TRBV5-1; D is unresolved. Trimming removed 1 base at V and 1 base at J, with 5 bases between. The CDR3 is made up of 13 amino acids. CDR1 is SGHRS and CDR2 is YFSETQ in the germline V gene.

J is TRBJ2-6 and V is TRBV5-1; D unclear. Trimming left V 9 bases short and J 2 bases short, with 15 bases between. CDR1 is SGHRS and CDR2 is YFSETQ in the germline V gene. The CDR3 runs to 15 residues. The CDR3 spells CATQDQAAGANVLTF. CDR3 nucleotides: TGCGCCACCCAAGACCAGGCGGCTGGGGCCAACGTCCTGACTTTC.

The rearrangement uses TRBV7-9 and TRBJ1-2; the match to TRBD1 covers 7 bases. The length of the CDR3 is 15 residues. After removal of 5 bases from V and 2 bases from J, the junction contained 8 bases not matched to a gene. The germline V gene has CDR1 SEHNR and CDR2 FQNEAQ (reference sequence). The CDR3 DNA follows: TGTGCCAGCAGCCATCTGGGACAGATCAACTATGGCTACACCTTC. This sequence encodes CASSHLGQINYGYTF.

This clone has at least ten counts. The chain employs TRBV12-5 and TRBJ1-2; D is undetermined. Trimming shortened V by 6 bases and J by 3 bases, and 11 bases separated the two germline ends. CDR1 is LGHNT, CDR2 FRNRAP, per germline. This CDR3 spans 13 amino acids. The CDR3 coding sequence is TGTGCTAGTGGCCTGCAGACTGACTATGGCTACACCTTC. Translated: CASGLQTDYGYTF.

The gene calls are TRBV15 and TRBJ1-1, with a weak D call TRBD1 (5 bases). The length of the CDR3 is 11 residues. The germline CDR1 and CDR2 sequences are LNHNV and YYDKDF (reference sequence). V was clipped by 7 bases and J by 10 bases, with 13 bases between them. This chain's CDR3 is CATNGTPGAFF. CDR3 DNA: TGTGCCACCAATGGGACCCCTGGAGCTTTCTTT.

This clone turned up a few times. V is TRBV29-1 and J is TRBJ2-5; 9 positions agree with TRBD2. This CDR3 spans 14 amino acids. V shed 4 bases, J shed 4 bases, and the junction held 7 bases outside the gene matches. CDR1 SQVTM and CDR2 ANQGSEA come from the germline V gene. The CDR3 DNA is TGCAGCGTTGCCGGCGGGGGGGCTGGAGAGACCCAGTACTTC. Translated, it gives CSVAGGGAGETQYF.

As for this clone: A read error is likely, as this CDR3 ends without the conserved phenylalanine or tryptophan. The V and J genes are TRBV9 and TRBJ2-7; D might be TRBD2 (7 bases). V was clipped by 5 bases and J by 7 bases, with 22 bases between them. The V gene's germline CDR1 is SGDLS and CDR2 YYNGEE. There are 15 residues in the CDR3. In nucleotides, the CDR3 is TGTGCCAGCAGTCTAGGGGGGGCTAATCCCCAGGAGCAGTACTCC. Protein product: CASSLGGANPQEQYS.